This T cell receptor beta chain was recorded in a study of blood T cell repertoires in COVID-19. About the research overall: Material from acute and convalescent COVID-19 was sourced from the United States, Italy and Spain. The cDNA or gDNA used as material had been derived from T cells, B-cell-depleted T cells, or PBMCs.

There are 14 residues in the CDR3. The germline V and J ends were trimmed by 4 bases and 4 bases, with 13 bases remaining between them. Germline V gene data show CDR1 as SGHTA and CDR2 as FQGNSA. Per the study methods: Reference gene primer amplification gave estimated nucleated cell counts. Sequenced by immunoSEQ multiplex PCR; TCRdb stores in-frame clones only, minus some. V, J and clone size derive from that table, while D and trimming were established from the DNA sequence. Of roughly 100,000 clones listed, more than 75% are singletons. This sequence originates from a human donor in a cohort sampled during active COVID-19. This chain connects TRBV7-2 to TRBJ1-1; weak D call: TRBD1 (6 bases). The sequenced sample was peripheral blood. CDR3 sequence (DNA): TGTGCCAGCAGCTACAGGGCCGGAGCCACTGAAGCTTTCTTT. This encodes CASSYRAGATEAFF. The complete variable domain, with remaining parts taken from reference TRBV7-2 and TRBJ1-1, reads GAGVSQSPSNKVTEKGKDVELRCDPISGHTALYWYRQSLGQGLEFLIYFQGNSAPDKSGLPSDRFSAERTGGSVSTLTIQRTQQEDSAVYLCASSYRAGATEAFFGQGTRLTVV.